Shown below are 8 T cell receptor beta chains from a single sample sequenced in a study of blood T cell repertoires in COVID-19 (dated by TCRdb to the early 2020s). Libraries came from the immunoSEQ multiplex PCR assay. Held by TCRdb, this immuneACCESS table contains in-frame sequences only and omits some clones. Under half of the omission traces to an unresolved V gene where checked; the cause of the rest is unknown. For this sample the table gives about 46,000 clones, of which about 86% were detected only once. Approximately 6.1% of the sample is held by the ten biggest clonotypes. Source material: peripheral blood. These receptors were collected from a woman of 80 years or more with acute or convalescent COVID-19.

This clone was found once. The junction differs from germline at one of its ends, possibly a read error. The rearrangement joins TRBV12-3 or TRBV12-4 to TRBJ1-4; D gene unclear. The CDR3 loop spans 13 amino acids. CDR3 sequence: CASTLTPNEKLFF. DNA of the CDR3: TGTGCCAGCACTTTAACTCCAAATGAAAAACTGTTTTTT.

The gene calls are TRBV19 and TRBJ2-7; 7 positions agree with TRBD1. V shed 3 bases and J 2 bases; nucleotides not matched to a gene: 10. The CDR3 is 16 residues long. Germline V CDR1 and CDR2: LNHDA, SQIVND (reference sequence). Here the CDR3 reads CASSIGQALPAYEQYF. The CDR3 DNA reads TGTGCCAGTAGTATCGGACAGGCATTACCTGCCTACGAGCAGTACTTC.

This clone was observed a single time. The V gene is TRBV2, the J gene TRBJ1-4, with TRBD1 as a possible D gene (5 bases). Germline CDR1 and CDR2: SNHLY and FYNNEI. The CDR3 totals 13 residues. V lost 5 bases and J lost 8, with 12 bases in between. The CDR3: CASSQGLGEKLFF. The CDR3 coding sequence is TGTGCCAGCAGTCAGGGACTGGGGGAAAAACTGTTTTTT.

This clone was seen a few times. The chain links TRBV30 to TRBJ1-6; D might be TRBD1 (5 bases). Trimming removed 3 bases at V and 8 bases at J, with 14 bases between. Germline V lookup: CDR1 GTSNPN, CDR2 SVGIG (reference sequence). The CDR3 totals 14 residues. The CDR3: CAWRSGLWDSPLHF. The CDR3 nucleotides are TGTGCCTGGAGGTCGGGACTGTGGGATTCACCCCTCCACTTT.

The CDR3 nucleotides read TGTGCCAGTACCTCGGGACAGGCTAACTATGGCTACACCTTC. It is translated as CASTSGQANYGYTF. V is TRBV19 and J is TRBJ1-2, with 8 nucleotides matching TRBD1. The J segment lost 0 bases and the V segment lost 7 bases, leaving 4 bases of the junction unmatched. The germline V gene encodes CDR1 LNHDA and CDR2 SQIVND (reference sequence). This CDR3 spans 14 amino acids.

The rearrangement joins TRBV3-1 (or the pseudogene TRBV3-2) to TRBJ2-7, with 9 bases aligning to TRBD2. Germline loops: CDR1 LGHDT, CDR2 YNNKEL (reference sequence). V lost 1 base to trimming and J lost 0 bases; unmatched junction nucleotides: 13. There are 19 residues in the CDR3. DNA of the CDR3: TGTGCCAGCAGCCAAGGATGGCTAGCGGGGTTCTCGAGCTCCTACGAGCAGTACTTC. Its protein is CASSQGWLAGFSSSYEQYF.

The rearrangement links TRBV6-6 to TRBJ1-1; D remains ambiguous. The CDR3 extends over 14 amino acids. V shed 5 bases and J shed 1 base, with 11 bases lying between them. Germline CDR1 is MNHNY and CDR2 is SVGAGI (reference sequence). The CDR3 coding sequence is TGTGCCAGCAGTATTCTGACGGGGAACACTGAAGCTTTCTTT. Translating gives CASSILTGNTEAFF.

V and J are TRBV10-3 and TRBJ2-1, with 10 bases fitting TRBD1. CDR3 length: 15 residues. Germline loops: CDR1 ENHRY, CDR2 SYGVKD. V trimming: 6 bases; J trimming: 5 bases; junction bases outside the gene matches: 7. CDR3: CAIRAGTGENNEQFF. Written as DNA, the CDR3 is TGTGCCATCAGAGCCGGGACAGGGGAAAACAATGAGCAGTTCTTC.